This entry lists 30 T cell receptor beta chains sequenced from one sample in a study of cytomegalovirus exposure and HLA in healthy donors. PCR primers comprised 60 Vbeta and 13 Jbeta primers. Sequencing used immunoSEQ multiplex PCR; TCRdb keeps in-frame clones, though not all of them. The repertoire holds approximately 160,000 clones, with roughly 80% as singletons. The sample taken for sequencing was PBMCs. These receptors originate from a woman aged 18 to 35 in good health and CMV-seronegative.

This clone was observed a few times. The chain recombines TRBV7-9 with TRBJ2-7; D is undetermined. This CDR3 is built from 14 residues. The germline CDR1 and CDR2 sequences are SEHNR and FQNEAQ (reference sequence). The V gene lost 5 bases and the J gene lost 2 bases, with 13 bases spanning the gap. This CDR3 is CASSNSLRAYEQYF. The CDR3 DNA follows: TGTGCCAGCAGCAACAGCCTACGAGCCTACGAGCAGTACTTC.

The rearrangement links TRBV28 to TRBJ2-5; 7 nucleotides match TRBD2. V lost 7 bases, J lost 2 bases, and 7 bases stayed unmatched. CDR1 is MDHEN and CDR2 is SYDVKM in the germline V gene. The CDR3 contains 14 residues. In DNA, the CDR3 is TGTGCCAGCACCTCCAGCGGGGCTCAAGAGACCCAGTACTTC. Amino acids: CASTSSGAQETQYF.

This clone was counted a few times. The CDR3 DNA follows: TGTGCCAGCAGCTTAGAGTCTAGCGGGAGGGCCGCAGATACGCAGTATTTT. Protein product: CASSLESSGRAADTQYF. The rearrangement uses TRBV13 and TRBJ2-3; TRBD2 aligns across 12 bases. V lost 1 base and J lost 4; bases outside the gene matches: 6. From germline, CDR1 is PRHDT and CDR2 FYEKMQ (reference sequence). The CDR3 has 17 residues. Complete variable domain (other parts from reference TRBV13 and TRBJ2-3): AAGVIQSPRHLIKEKRETATLKCYPIPRHDTVYWYQQGPGQDPQFLISFYEKMQSDKGSIPDRFSAQQFSDYHSELNMSSLELGDSALYFCASSLESSGRAADTQYFGPGTRLTVL.

J is TRBJ2-3 and V is TRBV10-1; 11 positions match TRBD2. The CDR3 length is 16 residues. Germline CDR1 and CDR2: WNHNN and SYGVQD (reference sequence). Trimming removed 8 bases from V and 1 base from J; junction bases left unmatched: 8. The chain's CDR3 is CASAQTGLAGTDTQYF. The DNA for the CDR3 is TGCGCCAGCGCCCAAACGGGACTAGCGGGCACAGATACGCAGTATTTT.

The J gene is TRBJ2-7, the V gene TRBV5-1; 9 nucleotides align to TRBD1. V was clipped by 0 bases and J by 2 bases; unmatched bases: 12. The CDR3 sequence is 18 residues long. The germline V gene encodes CDR1 SGHRS and CDR2 YFSETQ. CDR3 region: CASSLGRGLRDRAYEQYF. The CDR3 nucleotides read TGCGCCAGCAGCTTGGGTAGAGGGCTCCGGGACAGGGCCTACGAGCAGTACTTC.

The genes are TRBV29-1 and TRBJ1-2; TRBD1 matches 7 bases. Germline CDR1 is SQVTM and CDR2 is ANQGSEA. The CDR3 is 13 residues long. V was pared by 7 bases and J by 2 bases, with 7 bases of the junction left unmatched. The CDR3 bases are TGCAGCGCACAGACAGGGCTAAACTATGGCTACACCTTC. Translated: CSAQTGLNYGYTF.

This chain joins TRBV5-1 and TRBJ2-7; TRBD1 agrees at 8 bases. Germline CDR1 SGHRS, CDR2 YFSETQ. The CDR3 is 15 residues long. V shed 0 bases and J 2 bases; nucleotides not matched to a gene: 4. The CDR3 spells CASSLGGQATYEQYF. DNA for the CDR3: TGCGCCAGCAGCTTGGGGGGACAGGCGACCTACGAGCAGTACTTC.

The chain recombines TRBV28 with TRBJ1-3; D possibly corresponds to TRBD1 (5 bases). Trimming cost V 3 bases and J 9 bases, with 21 bases left between them. The CDR3 spans 16 residues. Germline V lookup: CDR1 MDHEN, CDR2 SYDVKM. The CDR3 DNA sequence: TGTGCCAGCAGTTTGTTACGGGGCAGACTCGGGAGCACCATATATTTT. Protein product: CASSLLRGRLGSTIYF.

The chain joins TRBV6-5 to TRBJ2-1; 9 nucleotides line up with TRBD1. CDR1 MNHEY and CDR2 SVGAGI come from the germline V gene. The CDR3 contains 14 residues. With V trimmed by 4 bases and J by 5 bases, 3 bases remained unmatched. CDR3 in DNA: TGTGCCAGCAGTTGGAGGACAGGGGACAATGAGCAGTTCTTC. Translation: CASSWRTGDNEQFF.

There are a few counts of this clone. The V gene is TRBV5-4, the J gene TRBJ2-2; TRBD1 is a possible D gene (5 bases). CDR1 is SGHNT and CDR2 is YYREEE in the germline V gene (reference sequence). This CDR3 has 14 amino acids. With 4 bases removed from V and 3 bases from J, the gap between germline ends came to 10 bases. CDR3 sequence (DNA): TGTGCCAGCAGCCCCAGACAGTACACCGGGGAGCTGTTTTTT. Its translation is CASSPRQYTGELFF.

The chain has TRBV4-2 and TRBJ2-1; a weak D match, TRBD2 (6 bases). Per germline, CDR1 LGHNA and CDR2 YNFKEQ. This CDR3 comprises 18 residues. Trimming shortened V by 3 bases and J by 2 bases, and 20 bases separated the two germline ends. The CDR3 loop reads CASSQQGGAGSTYNEQFF. The CDR3 DNA sequence: TGTGCCAGCAGCCAGCAGGGCGGGGCGGGAAGTACCTACAATGAGCAGTTCTTC.

V gene TRBV6-5 combines with J gene TRBJ1-2; tentatively, D is TRBD1 (6 bases). This CDR3 spans 13 amino acids. Trimming cost V 4 bases and J 4 bases, with 10 bases left between them. CDR1 and CDR2 (germline): MNHEY, SVGAGI. CDR3 sequence (DNA): TGTGCCAGCAGTTTGGACAGTCTCTATGGCTACACCTTC. Translated: CASSLDSLYGYTF.

V gene TRBV21-1 combines with J gene TRBJ2-7; the table's D call TRBD1 went unverified against the DNA. TRBV21-1 is given as a pseudogene. This CDR3 contains 15 residues. The chain's CDR3 is CASSKGKQGAYEQYF. CDR3 in DNA: TGTGCCAGCAGCAAAGGGAAACAGGGGGCTTACGAGCAGTACTTC.

The chain combines TRBV2 with TRBJ2-3; 9 bases fit TRBD2. The CDR3 is 15 residues long. After removal of 1 base from V and 1 base from J, the junction contained 0 bases not matched to a gene. Germline V gene lookup returns CDR1 SNHLY and CDR2 FYNNEI. This CDR3 reads CASSEGTSGTDTQYF. CDR3 DNA sequence: TGTGCCAGCAGTGAAGGGACTAGCGGCACAGATACGCAGTATTTT.

This clone was recorded once. This rearrangement joins TRBV19 to TRBJ1-4, with 8 bases identical to TRBD1. CDR3 size: 14 residues. The V gene's germline CDR1 is LNHDA and CDR2 SQIVND (reference sequence). The V gene end was trimmed by 6 bases and the J gene end by 2 bases; junction bases not matched to a gene: 2. CDR3 loop: CASSRQGTNEKLFF. In DNA, the CDR3 is TGTGCCAGTAGCAGACAGGGGACTAATGAAAAACTGTTTTTT. Full variable domain (outside the CDR3, taken from reference TRBV19 and TRBJ1-4): DGGITQSPKYLFRKEGQNVTLSCEQNLNHDAMYWYRQDPGQGLRLIYYSQIVNDFQKGDIAEGYSVSREKKESFPLTVTSAQKNPTAFYLCASSRQGTNEKLFFGSGTQLSVL.

The chain employs TRBV7-2 and TRBJ2-3, with 11 bases that match TRBD2. This CDR3 has 18 amino acids. Germline CDR1 SGHTA, CDR2 FQGNSA. V was clipped by 3 bases and J by 3 bases; unmatched bases: 11. CDR3 in amino acids: CASSLLGSSGRTTDTQYF. CDR3 nucleotides: TGTGCCAGCAGCTTGCTGGGTTCTAGCGGGAGGACTACAGATACGCAGTATTTT.

The chain joins TRBV4-1 to TRBJ2-5; 8 bases align to TRBD1. The CDR3 has 14 residues. V trimming: 4 bases; J trimming: 4 bases; junction bases outside the gene matches: 5. Germline V gene lookup returns CDR1 MGHRA and CDR2 YSYEKL. CDR3 DNA: TGCGCCAGCAGCCCCTCACAGGGGGGAGAGACCCAGTACTTC. This sequence encodes CASSPSQGGETQYF.

This clone was detected a few times. This chain joins TRBV7-8 and TRBJ2-7; 8 positions agree with TRBD1. The CDR3 loop spans 15 amino acids. V trimming: 1 base; J trimming: 6 bases; junction bases outside the gene matches: 8. CDR1 is SGHVS and CDR2 is FQNEAQ in the germline V gene. The CDR3 bases are TGTGCCAGCAGCTTAGAAGGCAGGGGGCTAGGCGAGCAGTACTTC. Amino acid sequence: CASSLEGRGLGEQYF. Complete variable domain (other parts from reference TRBV7-8 and TRBJ2-7): GAGVSQSPRYKVAKRGQDVALRCDPISGHVSLFWYQQALGQGPEFLTYFQNEAQLDKSGLPSDRFFAERPEGSVSTLKIQRTQQEDSAVYLCASSLEGRGLGEQYFGPGTRLTVT.

V and J are TRBV21-1 and TRBJ2-4; TRBD1 is the table's D call and was not checked against the DNA. TRBV21-1 is a pseudogene segment. The CDR3 length is 12 residues. The CDR3 is CASSNDRNIQYF. Here the CDR3 DNA reads TGTGCCAGCAGCAATGACAGGAACATTCAGTACTTC.

This sequence joins TRBV5-1 and TRBJ2-2; possibly TRBD2 for D (5 bases). V was cut by 4 bases and J by 6 bases, with 16 bases left in between. From germline, CDR1 is SGHRS and CDR2 YFSETQ. This CDR3 region has 15 residues. DNA for the CDR3: TGCGCCAGCAGCGCTCGCAGGATGGGAGCCGGGGAGCTGTTTTTT. This gives the protein CASSARRMGAGELFF.

The CDR3 reads CAWTPGQGAYEQYF. DNA of the CDR3: TGTGCCTGGACACCGGGACAGGGGGCCTACGAGCAGTACTTC. V usage is TRBV30 and J usage is TRBJ2-7; 11 nucleotides agree with TRBD1. Germline CDR1 and CDR2: GTSNPN and SVGIG (reference sequence). CDR3 length: 14 amino acids. V gave up 4 bases and J gave up 2 bases; unmatched junction bases: 4.

The chain couples TRBV27 to TRBJ2-1, with 11 bases that match TRBD2. Germline CDR1 MNHEY, CDR2 SMNVEV (reference sequence). The CDR3 consists of 16 residues. J lost 6 bases, V lost 4 bases, and 8 bases had no gene match. The CDR3 region is CASSSDSGRAFNEQFF. The CDR3 bases are TGTGCCAGCAGTTCGGATAGCGGGAGGGCCTTCAATGAGCAGTTCTTC.

The rearrangement joins TRBV9 to TRBJ2-2; possibly TRBD1 for D (5 bases). V lost 5 bases and J lost 5, with 10 bases in between. The germline V gene has CDR1 SGDLS and CDR2 YYNGEE. The CDR3 runs to 13 residues. CDR3 in DNA: TGTGCCAGCAGGGGAAGGGGAACCGGGGAGCTGTTTTTT. It encodes CASRGRGTGELFF.

V gene TRBV10-1 combines with J gene TRBJ2-1; D remains unclear. The CDR3 contains 15 residues. Deletions cut 3 bases from V and 0 bases from J, with 9 bases between. Germline CDR1 WNHNN, CDR2 SYGVQD (reference sequence). In DNA, the CDR3 is TGCGCCAGCAGTGAAGTAGCTAGCTCCTACAATGAGCAGTTCTTC. It specifies CASSEVASSYNEQFF.

The V and J genes are TRBV6-5 and TRBJ2-3, with TRBD2 as a possible D gene (5 bases). The germline gives CDR1 MNHEY, CDR2 SVGAGI. The CDR3 loop spans 16 amino acids. V shed 0 bases and J shed 1 base, with 11 bases lying between them. The CDR3 DNA reads as TGTGCCAGCAGTTACTCCTCGGGGTACGGCACAGATACGCAGTATTTT. As protein: CASSYSSGYGTDTQYF.

The chain carries TRBV4-1 and TRBJ2-3; TRBD2 aligns across 9 bases. J gave up 2 bases and V 1 base, and 13 bases lay outside the gene matches. The CDR3 runs 19 residues. Germline lookup yields CDR1 MGHRA and CDR2 YSYEKL. The CDR3 loop is CASSQAGPKTSGYTDTQYF. DNA for the CDR3: TGCGCCAGCAGCCAAGCGGGACCTAAAACTAGCGGGTACACAGATACGCAGTATTTT.

This chain connects TRBV27 to TRBJ2-7; 7 nucleotides line up with TRBD1. CDR3 size: 15 residues. Trimming removed 2 bases from V and 0 bases from J; junction bases left unmatched: 4. Germline values: CDR1 MNHEY, CDR2 SMNVEV (reference sequence). CDR3 nucleotide sequence: TGTGCCAGCAGTTTAAGAGGGACAGCCTCCTACGAGCAGTACTTC. Encoded protein: CASSLRGTASYEQYF.

This sequence joins TRBV18 and TRBJ2-7, with 14 bases fitting TRBD2. V lost 5 bases, J lost 7 bases, and 4 bases stayed unmatched. The CDR3 sequence is 14 residues long. CDR1 and CDR2 from the germline V gene are KGHSH and LQKENI. The CDR3 DNA is TGTGCCAGCTCATCGGGACTAGCGGGAGTTGAGCAGTACTTC. Its protein product is CASSSGLAGVEQYF.

The V gene is TRBV11-3, the J gene TRBJ1-3; D is possibly TRBD1 (6 bases). CDR3 length equals 17 residues. Germline lookup yields CDR1 SGHNT and CDR2 YENEEA. Trimming took off 0 bases at V and 8 bases at J, with 20 bases between the two ends. The chain's CDR3 is CASSLDWGQGLGDTIYF. Here the CDR3 DNA reads TGTGCCAGCAGCTTAGACTGGGGGCAGGGGTTAGGAGACACCATATATTTT.

This chain links TRBV4-1 with TRBJ2-7; 11 nucleotides align to TRBD1. The CDR3 consists of 15 residues. V dropped 5 bases and J dropped 4; count of bases not matched to a gene: 7. From germline, CDR1 is MGHRA and CDR2 YSYEKL. The CDR3 spells CASSEGDRGAYEQYF. As DNA, the CDR3 is TGCGCCAGCAGCGAAGGGGACAGGGGGGCGTACGAGCAGTACTTC.